This T cell receptor beta chain emerged from a study of blood T cell repertoires in COVID-19. This clone was seen only once. In the same sample, other DNA sequences code for this CDR3. The CDR3 is 14 residues long. Germline V lookup: CDR1 MNHEY, CDR2 SVGAGI. V trimming: 2 bases; J trimming: 5 bases; junction bases outside the gene matches: 5. Here immunoSEQ multiplex PCR was the method, and the copy in TCRdb shows in-frame clones only, minus some. The repertoire holds around 300,000 clones, 75% to 90% seen once, with roughly 3.7% in the top ten. The V gene is TRBV6-5, the J gene TRBJ1-2; the match to TRBD1 covers 7 bases. The sequence derives from a woman aged 35 to 49 with acute or convalescent COVID-19. The specimen sequenced was peripheral blood. The CDR3 here is CASSYRGLGYGYTF. As DNA, the CDR3 is TGTGCCAGCAGTTACAGGGGGCTGGGATATGGCTACACCTTC.